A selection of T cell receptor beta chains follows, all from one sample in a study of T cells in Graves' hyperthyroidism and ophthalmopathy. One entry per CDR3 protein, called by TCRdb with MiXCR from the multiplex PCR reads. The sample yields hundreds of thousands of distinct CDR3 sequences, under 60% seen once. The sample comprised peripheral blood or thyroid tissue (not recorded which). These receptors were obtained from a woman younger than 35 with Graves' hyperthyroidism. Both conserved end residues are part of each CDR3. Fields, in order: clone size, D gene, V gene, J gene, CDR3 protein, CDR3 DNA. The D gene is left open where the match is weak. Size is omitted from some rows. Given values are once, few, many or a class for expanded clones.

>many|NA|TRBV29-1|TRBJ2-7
CSATLHNYEQYF
TGCAGCGCGACGTTACACAACTACGAGCAGTACTTC
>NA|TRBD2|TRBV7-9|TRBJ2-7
CASSLGAGTSYEQYF
TGTGCCAGCAGCTTAGGGGCCGGGACTAGCTACGAGCAGTACTTC
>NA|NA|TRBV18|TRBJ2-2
CASSPPEGRTPGELFF
TGTGCCAGCTCACCACCCGAAGGTCGAACACCCGGGGAGCTGTTTTTT
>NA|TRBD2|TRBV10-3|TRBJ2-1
CAISVSSGDNEQFF
TGTGCCATCAGTGTTTCTAGCGGGGACAATGAGCAGTTCTTC
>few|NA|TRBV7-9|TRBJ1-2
CASSFQGRTLNYGYTF
TGTGCCAGCAGCTTCCAGGGGCGAACCCTTAACTATGGCTACACCTTC
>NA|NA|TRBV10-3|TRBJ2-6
CAISESRSGANVLTF
TGTGCCATCAGTGAGTCCCGGTCTGGGGCCAACGTCCTGACTTTC
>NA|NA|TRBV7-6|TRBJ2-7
CASSVTGHNQPQQYF
TGTGCCAGCAGCGTCACAGGGCACAATCAGCCCCAGCAGTACTTC
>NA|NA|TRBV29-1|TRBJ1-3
CSVRTQGNTIYF
TGCAGCGTTCGGACGCAAGGAAACACCATATATTTT
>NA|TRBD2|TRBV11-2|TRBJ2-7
CASSLTGAGGPYEQYF
TGTGCCAGCAGCTTAACTGGGGCGGGAGGGCCCTACGAGCAGTACTTC
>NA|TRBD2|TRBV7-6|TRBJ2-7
CASSPERDAYEQYF
TGTGCCAGCAGCCCTGAGCGGGACGCCTACGAGCAGTACTTC
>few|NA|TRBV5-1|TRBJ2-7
CASSSFEQQYF
TGCGCCAGCAGCTCCTTCGAACAGCAGTACTTC
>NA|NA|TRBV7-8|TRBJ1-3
CASSFSGQTSGNTIYF
TGTGCCAGCAGTTTCTCGGGACAAACCTCTGGAAACACCATATATTTT
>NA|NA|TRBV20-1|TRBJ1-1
CSARVRLRTTEAFF
TGCAGTGCTAGAGTAAGACTCCGTACCACTGAAGCTTTCTTT
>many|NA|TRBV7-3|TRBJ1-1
CASSLTREAEAFF
TGTGCCAGCAGCTTAACCAGGGAGGCTGAAGCTTTCTTT
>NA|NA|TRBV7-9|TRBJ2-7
CASPDSWDISYEQYF
TGTGCTAGTCCAGACTCCTGGGACATCTCCTACGAGCAGTACTTC
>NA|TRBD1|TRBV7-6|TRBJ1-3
CASRGTALSGNTIYF
TGTGCCAGCAGGGGGACAGCCCTCTCTGGAAACACCATATATTTT
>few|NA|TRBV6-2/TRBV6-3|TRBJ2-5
CASSYGLADPKETQYF
TGTGCCAGCAGTTACGGGTTAGCGGACCCAAAAGAGACCCAGTACTTC
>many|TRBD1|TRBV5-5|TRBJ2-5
CASSVLTGGLETQYF
TGTGCCAGCAGCGTGTTGACAGGGGGATTAGAGACCCAGTACTTC
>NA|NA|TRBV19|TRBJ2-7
CASSLDNTGIYEQYF
TGTGCCAGCAGCTTAGATAACACGGGCATCTACGAGCAGTACTTC
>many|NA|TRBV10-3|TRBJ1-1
CASSEVGVGTEAFF
TGTGCCAGCAGTGAAGTAGGGGTGGGCACTGAAGCTTTCTTT
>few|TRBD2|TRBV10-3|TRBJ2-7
CAGREEDTYEQYF
TGTGCCGGACGGGAGGAGGACACCTACGAGCAGTACTTC
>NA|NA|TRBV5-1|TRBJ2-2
CASSLTSGTPGSCFF
NA
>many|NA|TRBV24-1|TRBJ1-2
CATSDREDGYTF
TGTGCCACCAGTGACAGGGAGGATGGCTACACCTTC
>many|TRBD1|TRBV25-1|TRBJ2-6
CASSELGSTGSSGANVLTF
TGTGCCAGCAGTGAACTAGGGTCGACAGGGAGTTCTGGGGCCAACGTCCTGACTTTC
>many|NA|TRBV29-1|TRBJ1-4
CSVVFGDTFNEKLFF
TGCAGCGTTGTCTTTGGAGACACCTTTAATGAAAAACTGTTTTTT
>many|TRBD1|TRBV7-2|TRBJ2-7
CASSLGGQGAYEQYF
TGTGCCAGCAGCTTAGGGGGACAGGGGGCCTACGAGCAGTACTTC
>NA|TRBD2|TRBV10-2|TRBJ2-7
CASSSATSGSYEQYF
TGTGCCAGCAGTTCGGCGACTAGCGGGTCCTACGAGCAGTACTTC
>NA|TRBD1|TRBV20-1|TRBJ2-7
CSARVVRRTGGIYEQYF
TGCAGTGCTAGAGTGGTTCGGAGAACAGGGGGTATCTACGAGCAGTACTTC
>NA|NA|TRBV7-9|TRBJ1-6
CASSLAAGSNSPLHF
TGTGCCAGCAGCTTAGCCGCAGGGAGTAATTCACCCCTCCACTTT
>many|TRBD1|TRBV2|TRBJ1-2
CASAARDRDGYTF
TGTGCCAGCGCGGCCCGGGACAGGGATGGCTACACCTTC
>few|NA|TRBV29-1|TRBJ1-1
CSALRRNTEAFF
TGCAGCGCCCTCCGGAGGAACACTGAAGCTTTCTTT
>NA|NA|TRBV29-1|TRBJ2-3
CSVVNVFKGEDTQYF
TGCAGCGTTGTTAACGTCTTCAAAGGGGAAGATACGCAGTATTTT
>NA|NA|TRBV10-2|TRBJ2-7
CASSEPPRSEQYF
TGCGCCAGCAGTGAGCCCCCACGGTCCGAGCAGTACTTC
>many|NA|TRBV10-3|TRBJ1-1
CASNTGNTEAFF
TGTGCCAGCAATACAGGGAACACTGAAGCTTTCTTT
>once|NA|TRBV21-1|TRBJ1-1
CASSSYYPSRTEAFF
TGTGCCAGCAGCAGTTACTACCCCTCCAGGACTGAAGCTTTCTTT
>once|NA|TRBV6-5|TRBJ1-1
CAISYYRDTEAFF
TGTGCCATCAGTTACTACAGGGACACTGAAGCTTTCTTT
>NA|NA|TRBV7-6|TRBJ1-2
CASSSVKGRDYGYTF
TGTGCCAGCAGCTCCGTGAAGGGGAGGGACTATGGCTACACCTTC
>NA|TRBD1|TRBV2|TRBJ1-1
CASSDSPGTGLDTEAFF
TGTGCCAGCAGTGACTCCCCCGGGACAGGGTTAGACACTGAAGCTTTCTTT
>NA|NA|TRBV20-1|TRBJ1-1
CSASGRASTEAFF
TGCAGTGCTAGCGGGAGGGCAAGCACTGAAGCTTTCTTT
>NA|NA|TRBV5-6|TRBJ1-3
CASSLNGGYSGNTIYF
TGTGCCAGCAGCCTCAACGGCGGATACTCTGGAAACACCATATATTTT
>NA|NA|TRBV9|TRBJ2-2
CASSSNPRDDTGELFF
TGTGCCAGCAGCTCAAATCCGCGGGATGACACCGGGGAGCTGTTTTTT
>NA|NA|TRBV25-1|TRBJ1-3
CASSNAGPYSGNTIYF
TGTGCCAGCAGCAACGCCGGGCCCTACTCTGGAAACACCATATATTTT
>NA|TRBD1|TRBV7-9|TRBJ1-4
CASSPRGTGVEKLFF
TGTGCCAGCAGCCCCCGAGGGACAGGGGTTGAAAAACTGTTTTTT
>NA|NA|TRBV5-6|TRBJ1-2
CASSPRSNGYTF
TGTGCCAGCAGCCCGCGATCGAATGGCTACACCTTC
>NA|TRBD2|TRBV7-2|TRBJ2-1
CASSLRLAGETQFF
TGTGCCAGCAGCTTAAGGCTAGCGGGAGAGACCCAGTTCTTC
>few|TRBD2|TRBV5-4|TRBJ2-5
CASSRQLAGAGETQYF
TGTGCCAGCAGCAGACAACTAGCGGGAGCGGGGGAGACCCAGTACTTC
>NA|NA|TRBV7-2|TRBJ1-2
CASSDQQATAYGYTF
TGTGCCAGCAGCGACCAACAGGCGACAGCCTATGGCTACACCTTC
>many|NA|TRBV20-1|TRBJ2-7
CSASGGSSYEQYF
TGCAGTGCTAGTGGGGGTTCCTCCTACGAGCAGTACTTC
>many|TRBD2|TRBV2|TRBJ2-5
CASSGLAGVEETQYF
TGTGCCAGCAGTGGGCTAGCGGGAGTTGAAGAGACCCAGTACTTC
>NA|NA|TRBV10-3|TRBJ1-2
CATPGRKSHGYTF
TGTGCCACCCCAGGGAGGAAGTCCCATGGCTACACCTTC
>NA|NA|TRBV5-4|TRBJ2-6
CASSLWANVLTF
TGTGCCAGCAGCTTGTGGGCCAACGTCCTGACTTTC
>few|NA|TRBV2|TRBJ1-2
CASSLVGIGGYTF
TGTGCCAGCAGTTTAGTAGGGATTGGTGGCTACACCTTC
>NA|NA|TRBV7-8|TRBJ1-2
CASSVAGGRFYGYTF
TGTGCCAGCAGCGTAGCTGGAGGACGGTTCTATGGCTACACCTTC
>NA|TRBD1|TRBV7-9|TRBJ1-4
CASSGDRADEKLFF
TGTGCCAGCAGCGGGGACAGAGCTGACGAAAAACTGTTTTTT
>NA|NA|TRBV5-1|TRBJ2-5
CASSPAGRTQYF
TGCGCCAGCAGCCCCGCGGGACGGACCCAGTACTTC
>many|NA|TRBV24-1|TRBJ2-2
CATSDNSDANTGELFF
TGTGCCACCAGTGATAACTCAGACGCGAACACCGGGGAGCTGTTTTTT
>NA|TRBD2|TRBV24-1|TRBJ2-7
CASSWGGGVSEQYF
TGTGCCAGCAGTTGGGGGGGGGGAGTAAGCGAGCAGTACTTC
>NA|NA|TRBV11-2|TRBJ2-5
CASSQRGAYQETQYF
TGTGCCAGCAGCCAGAGGGGAGCCTACCAAGAGACCCAGTACTTC
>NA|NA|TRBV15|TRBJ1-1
CATSRDATSEAFF
TGTGCCACCAGCAGAGATGCGACTAGTGAAGCTTTCTTT